What follows are 28 T cell receptor beta chains derived from one specimen sequenced in a study of shared clonotypes between healthy human individuals. Profiled with immunoSEQ multiplex PCR; TCRdb holds only in-frame clones, not every one. The repertoire holds 700,000 or so clones, more than 70% seen once, with less than 2% in the top ten. The specimen was memory CD4+ T cells sorted from blood. Sample subset: CD45RA-negative fraction. The source of these receptors is a woman aged 25 to 45 in good health.

The rearrangement links TRBV28 to TRBJ1-2, with D uncertain. Germline V lookup: CDR1 MDHEN, CDR2 SYDVKM. V dropped 9 bases and J dropped 2 bases, with 13 bases sitting between them. The CDR3 is made up of 13 amino acids. In nucleotides, the CDR3 is TGTGCCAGTACACAGAGTGACAACTATGGCTACACCTTC. Its translation is CASTQSDNYGYTF.

This clone appeared many times. This chain links TRBV11-3 with TRBJ2-1; TRBD1 aligns across 9 bases. The ends lost 5 bases at V and 8 bases at J; junction bases unmatched: 10. The CDR3 contains 15 residues. From germline, CDR1 is SGHNT and CDR2 YENEEA. In DNA form, the CDR3 reads TGTGCCAGCAGCACACAGGGGGCGCAAGAAGATGAGCAGTTCTTC. This codes for CASSTQGAQEDEQFF.

This rearrangement joins TRBV6-6 to TRBJ2-7, with unresolved D. This CDR3 spans 12 amino acids. The germline V and J ends were trimmed by 5 bases and 2 bases, with 7 bases remaining between them. The V gene's germline CDR1 is MNHNY and CDR2 SVGAGI (reference sequence). Here the CDR3 DNA reads TGTGCCAGCAGTCCCCAAACCTACGAGCAGTACTTC. Translation: CASSPQTYEQYF.

This clone was seen a few times. Additional DNA sequences in this sample encode the identical CDR3. The V call is TRBV2, the J call TRBJ2-7, with D hard to call. The CDR3 sequence is 13 residues long. Germline V gene sequence: CDR1 SNHLY, CDR2 FYNNEI. V lost 3 bases to trimming and J lost 1 base, with 7 bases between them. The CDR3 sequence: CASSEDHSYEQYF. CDR3 nucleotides: TGTGCCAGCAGTGAGGATCATTCCTACGAGCAGTACTTC. Using reference TRBV2 and TRBJ2-7 for the parts outside the CDR3, the full variable domain is EPEVTQTPSHQVTQMGQEVILRCVPISNHLYFYWYRQILGQKVEFLVSFYNNEISEKSEIFDDQFSVERPDGSNFTLKIRSTKLEDSAMYFCASSEDHSYEQYFGPGTRLTVT.

The V call is TRBV10-1, the J call TRBJ2-3; 7 positions agree with TRBD2. CDR3 length: 18 amino acids. V lost 6 bases and J lost 5; bases outside the gene matches: 20. The V gene's germline CDR1 is WNHNN and CDR2 SYGVQD (reference sequence). CDR3 amino acids: CASSAPGVTGGRKDTQYF. CDR3 nucleotides: TGCGCCAGCAGCGCTCCGGGGGTGACGGGAGGCCGAAAAGATACGCAGTATTTT.

The chain employs TRBV10-3 and TRBJ1-1; 7 bases map to TRBD1. The J segment lost 0 bases and the V segment lost 10 bases, leaving 8 bases of the junction unmatched. The germline V gene has CDR1 ENHRY and CDR2 SYGVKD. This CDR3 is 14 amino acids long. CDR3 sequence (DNA): TGTGCCACCCGACAGGGTATTGTGAACACTGAAGCTTTCTTT. The encoded protein is CATRQGIVNTEAFF.

The chain is built from TRBV6-6 and TRBJ2-1, with D perhaps assigned TRBD1 or TRBD2 (6 bases each). V lost 7 bases and J lost 9, with 13 bases in between. The CDR3 covers 12 residues. Germline V gene sequence: CDR1 MNHNY, CDR2 SVGAGI (reference sequence). CDR3 nucleotide sequence: TGTGCCAGCAACTTACAGGGAGGTGAGCAGTTCTTC. Encoded protein: CASNLQGGEQFF.

The chain employs TRBV7-3 and TRBJ2-3; no firm D call. Germline assignment: CDR1 SGHTA and CDR2 FQGTGA. Trimming cost V 3 bases and J 1 base, with 5 bases left between them. The CDR3 has 13 amino acids. CDR3: CASSLGRTDTQYF. As DNA, the CDR3 is TGTGCCAGCAGCTTGGGCCGCACAGATACGCAGTATTTT.

Regarding this clone: Relative to the germline gene, one junction end is altered; a read error may explain this. The rearrangement links TRBV27 to TRBJ1-2; the match to TRBD1 covers 9 bases. The germline CDR1 and CDR2 sequences are MNHEY and SMNVEV (reference sequence). This CDR3 is 15 amino acids long. The CDR3 DNA follows: TGTGCCAGCGGTTTTGGGACAGGGAAGATAAATGGCTACACCTTC. Its protein product is CASGFGTGKINGYTF.

The chain recombines TRBV4-1 with TRBJ2-1, with 8 bases fitting TRBD2. The V gene end was trimmed by 1 base and the J gene end by 5 bases; junction bases not matched to a gene: 10. CDR1 and CDR2 (germline): MGHRA, YSYEKL. This CDR3 region has 17 residues. The CDR3 nucleotides are TGCGCCAGCAGCCAAGCCTTGGGACTAGAGGGTAACAATGAGCAGTTCTTC. Amino acids: CASSQALGLEGNNEQFF.

V and J are TRBV15 and TRBJ2-7; TRBD1 aligns across 9 bases. J lost 7 bases, V lost 2 bases, and 9 bases had no gene match. CDR1 and CDR2 from the germline V gene are LNHNV and YYDKDF (reference sequence). The CDR3 has 15 residues. The CDR3 loop is CATSRPGTGNWEQYF. Written as DNA, the CDR3 is TGTGCCACCAGCAGACCTGGGACAGGGAATTGGGAGCAGTACTTC.

This clone was counted a single time. V usage is TRBV29-1 and J usage is TRBJ2-3; TRBD2 is a possible D gene (6 bases). The CDR3 loop spans 14 amino acids. Trimming stripped 4 bases from V and 0 bases from J, with 11 bases between. Germline assignment: CDR1 SQVTM and CDR2 ANQGSEA. The CDR3 sequence: CSVAAGTSTDTQYF. CDR3 in DNA: TGCAGCGTTGCCGCCGGGACTAGCACAGATACGCAGTATTTT.

The gene calls are TRBV6-1 and TRBJ2-5; 10 positions agree with TRBD2. In germline, CDR1 is MNHNS, CDR2 SASEGT. V shed 6 bases, J shed 4 bases, and the junction held 8 bases outside the gene matches. The CDR3 extends over 15 amino acids. The CDR3 loop reads CASRASRTSGETQYF. CDR3 coding DNA: TGTGCCAGCAGAGCTTCAAGGACTAGCGGAGAGACCCAGTACTTC.

The table lists this clone with a few counts. J is TRBJ2-3 and V is TRBV5-1, with TRBD2 as a possible D gene (6 bases). The CDR3 contains 14 residues. V was cut by 1 base and J by 4 bases, with 10 bases left in between. Germline V lookup: CDR1 SGHRS, CDR2 YFSETQ. The CDR3 sequence: CASSLSSGADTQYF. The CDR3 bases are TGCGCCAGCAGCTTGAGTTCGGGGGCAGATACGCAGTATTTT.

This clone was detected only once. J is TRBJ1-2 and V is TRBV5-1; 8 bases match TRBD1. This CDR3 spans 14 amino acids. V shed 0 bases, J shed 8 bases, and the junction held 6 bases outside the gene matches. Germline assignment: CDR1 SGHRS and CDR2 YFSETQ. The CDR3 sequence is CASSLAGGELGYTF. The CDR3 nucleotides read TGCGCCAGCAGCTTGGCAGGGGGCGAGTTGGGCTACACCTTC. The whole variable domain, filled in from reference TRBV5-1 and TRBJ1-2, reads KAGVTQTPRYLIKTRGQQVTLSCSPISGHRSVSWYQQTPGQGLQFLFEYFSETQRNKGNFPGRFSGRQFSNSRSEMNVSTLELGDSALYLCASSLAGGELGYTFGSGTRLTVV.

This chain links TRBV6-6 with TRBJ2-3; D might be TRBD2 (6 bases). V was pared by 11 bases and J by 1 base, with 13 bases between. Germline V gives CDR1 MNHNY, CDR2 SVGAGI (reference sequence). CDR3 size: 13 residues. Written as DNA, the CDR3 is TGTGCCGGCGGGGAAGCTGGCACAGATACGCAGTATTTT. Translating it yields CAGGEAGTDTQYF.

This clone was detected only once. This sequence joins TRBV6-6 and TRBJ2-2, with a weak D call TRBD1 (5 bases). The CDR3 contains 13 residues. V was shortened by 6 bases and J by 4 bases, with 9 bases between the two germline ends. The V gene's germline CDR1 is MNHNY and CDR2 SVGAGI (reference sequence). DNA of the CDR3: TGTGCCAGCAGAGACCAGGGCACCGGGGAGCTGTTTTTT. It translates to CASRDQGTGELFF.

A note on this clone: A much more abundant neighbour one base away suggests this may be a read error. The genes are TRBV7-9 and TRBJ2-3; 7 bases agree with TRBD2. V lost 1 base to trimming and J lost 5 bases; unmatched junction nucleotides: 3. Germline CDR1 SEHNR, CDR2 FQNEAQ (reference sequence). The CDR3 is 14 residues long. For the CDR3, the DNA is TGTGCCAGCAGCTTAGGTCTAGCGGTAGATACGCAGTATTTT. Residues: CASSLGLAVDTQYF.

This clone was detected only a few times. J is TRBJ1-2 and V is TRBV30, with D possibly TRBD1 on 5 matching bases. Germline values: CDR1 GTSNPN, CDR2 SVGIG (reference sequence). This CDR3 spans 12 amino acids. Trimming removed 3 bases at V and 8 bases at J, with 13 bases between. The CDR3 region is CAWSRQGGGYTF. CDR3 nucleotide sequence: TGTGCCTGGAGCCGGCAGGGAGGCGGCTACACCTTC.

This sequence joins TRBV27 and TRBJ2-7; a possible D gene is TRBD1 (5 bases). V was trimmed by 5 bases and J by 5 bases, leaving 10 bases between them. The CDR3 contains 12 residues. CDR1 and CDR2 (germline): MNHEY, SMNVEV (reference sequence). CDR3 sequence: CASSVLGDEQYF. The CDR3 DNA is TGTGCCAGCAGTGTCTTAGGGGACGAGCAGTACTTC.

The J gene is TRBJ2-7, the V gene TRBV28; 7 positions agree with TRBD1. CDR1 and CDR2 from the germline V gene are MDHEN and SYDVKM. The length of the CDR3 is 15 residues. After removal of 4 bases from V and 6 bases from J, the junction contained 12 bases not matched to a gene. CDR3 amino acids: CASSSTGTAYVEQYF. The CDR3 region has the DNA TGTGCCAGCAGTTCTACCGGGACAGCCTACGTCGAGCAGTACTTC.

The V and J genes are TRBV6-4 and TRBJ1-2, with 10 bases matching TRBD1. The ends lost 4 bases at V and 7 bases at J; junction bases unmatched: 9. CDR3 length equals 15 residues. Per germline, CDR1 MRHNA and CDR2 SNTAGT. The CDR3 nucleotides are TGTGCCAGCAGTGCAAATCCGGGACAGGGGACTGGCTACACCTTC. Translated, it gives CASSANPGQGTGYTF.

V gene TRBV4-2 combines with J gene TRBJ2-7, with TRBD1 identical over 7 bases. V dropped 5 bases and J dropped 2; count of bases not matched to a gene: 9. Germline lookup yields CDR1 LGHNA and CDR2 YNFKEQ. The CDR3 contains 15 residues. CDR3 sequence (DNA): TGTGCCAGCAGCTTACTAGGACAGGTTCCCTACGAGCAGTACTTC. It translates to CASSLLGQVPYEQYF.

The gene calls are TRBV5-4 and TRBJ2-7, with D tentatively TRBD1 (7 bases). The CDR3 covers 16 residues. Trimming left V 4 bases short and J 5 bases short, with 22 bases between. Germline V gene data show CDR1 as SGHNT and CDR2 as YYREEE (reference sequence). CDR3 residues: CASSPRLGRDSDEQYF. The CDR3 nucleotides read TGTGCCAGCAGCCCCAGACTAGGTAGGGACAGTGACGAGCAGTACTTC.

The J gene is TRBJ2-7, the V gene TRBV29-1; 7 bases match TRBD2. Losses at the gene ends were 6 bases for V and 9 bases for J; bases not matched to a gene: 11. The CDR3 is made up of 12 amino acids. CDR1 and CDR2 from the germline V gene are SQVTM and ANQGSEA. The CDR3 coding sequence is TGCAGCGTAACCCTAGTCTCGGGGGGGCAGTACTTC. This sequence encodes CSVTLVSGGQYF.

This chain connects TRBV18 to TRBJ2-2; TRBD1 agrees at 7 bases. The trim removed 3 bases at V and 5 bases at J, leaving 3 bases unmatched. CDR1 and CDR2 (germline): KGHSH, LQKENI. The CDR3 consists of 14 residues. The CDR3 loop is CASSPDRSTGELFF. The CDR3 DNA is TGTGCCAGCTCACCGGACAGGTCAACCGGGGAGCTGTTTTTT.

The chain combines TRBV27 with TRBJ1-6; D remains ambiguous. The CDR3 length is 12 residues. The germline V and J ends were trimmed by 5 bases and 9 bases, with 8 bases remaining between them. Germline V CDR1 and CDR2: MNHEY, SMNVEV (reference sequence). DNA for the CDR3: TGTGCCAGCAGTCCCCGTGGTTCACCCCTCCACTTT. This sequence encodes CASSPRGSPLHF.

This CDR3 reads CASSSDSISTGANVLTF. CDR3 nucleotides: TGCGCCAGCAGTTCTGACAGTATCTCGACAGGGGCCAACGTCCTGACTTTC. The rearrangement uses TRBV5-1 and TRBJ2-6; TRBD1 might be the D (5 bases). This CDR3 has 17 residues. The germline V gene has CDR1 SGHRS and CDR2 YFSETQ. Between the trimmed V and J ends, which lost 5 bases and 4 bases, there was a span of 19 bases. Full variable domain (missing parts from reference TRBV5-1 and TRBJ2-6): KAGVTQTPRYLIKTRGQQVTLSCSPISGHRSVSWYQQTPGQGLQFLFEYFSETQRNKGNFPGRFSGRQFSNSRSEMNVSTLELGDSALYLCASSSDSISTGANVLTFGAGSRLTVL.